The text below deals with one TCR beta chain. The antigen is not known. V gave up 1 base and J gave up 10 bases, with 16 bases separating them. CDR3 size: 14 residues. Germline values: CDR1 MDHEN, CDR2 SYDVKM. This entry is derived from a study of shared clonotypes between healthy human individuals. About the study: The cohort comprised a couple of women and a few men. Their ages spanned 18 to 49 years.

Study outcomes and limitations: Researchers found naive subsets generally carried larger estimated richness than memory subsets. The small donor group covered limited genetic and exposure diversity.

Naive CD8 populations comprised CD45RO-negative cells positively selected for CCR7, excluding terminally differentiated effector memory CD45RA+ cells. TCRdb keeps only in-frame clones here, not all; method: immunoSEQ multiplex PCR. The sample has roughly 2.1 million clones, 85% to 95% seen once. This TCR derives from a man younger than 35 in good health. Some clones in this sample may be carry-over from other donors' samples. The genes are TRBV28 and TRBJ1-1, with D perhaps matching TRBD1 (5 bases). The sequencing input was naive CD8+ T cells from PBMCs. CDR3 nucleotide sequence: TGTGCCAGCAGTTTATTATGGGGCGCATGGGGAGCTTTCTTT. The encoded protein is CASSLLWGAWGAFF.